This is a list of T cell receptor beta chains from one sample in a study of Ad26.COV2.S vaccination and SARS-CoV-2 variants. Sequencing was performed with immunoSEQ multiplex PCR; in TCRdb, only in-frame clones are kept and a portion is missing. In the table there are fewer than 300,000 clones, over 75% of which are singletons. The sequencing used peripheral blood, collected in a trial of Ad26.COV2.S vaccine versus placebo. The receptors were sampled from a person aged 18-60 years who received the Ad26.COV2.S COVID-19 vaccine or a placebo. Each CDR3 is given with its conserved first and last residue. The order of the fields is clone size, D gene, J gene, V gene, CDR3 protein, CDR3 DNA. The D gene is left open where the match is weak. Clone size is shown for a subset of rows, as once, few, many or a class of expanded clone.

abundance: .
d_gene: TRBD1
j_gene: TRBJ2-2
v_gene: TRBV4-2
CDR3aa: CASSQAWTGADTGELFF
CDR3nt: TGTGCCAGCAGCCAAGCTTGGACAGGGGCGGACACCGGGGAGCTGTTTTTT

abundance: .
d_gene: TRBD2
j_gene: TRBJ2-1
v_gene: TRBV30
CDR3aa: CARTRGNSYNEQFF
CDR3nt: TGTGCCCGGACTAGAGGCAACTCCTACAATGAGCAGTTCTTC

abundance: .
d_gene: .
j_gene: TRBJ2-1
v_gene: TRBV27
CDR3aa: CASTMASDYNEQFF
CDR3nt: TGTGCCAGCACAATGGCTAGCGATTACAATGAGCAGTTCTTC

abundance: .
d_gene: .
j_gene: TRBJ1-5
v_gene: TRBV4-1
CDR3aa: CASSQARAGQPQHF
CDR3nt: TGCGCCAGCAGCCAAGCCAGGGCGGGTCAGCCCCAGCATTTT

abundance: .
d_gene: .
j_gene: TRBJ2-5
v_gene: TRBV30
CDR3aa: CAWSDLAGGETQYF
CDR3nt: TGTGCCTGGAGTGATCTAGCAGGAGGAGAGACCCAGTACTTC

abundance: .
d_gene: .
j_gene: TRBJ2-5
v_gene: TRBV4-2
CDR3aa: CASSRGYQETQYF
CDR3nt: TGTGCCAGCAGCCGGGGATACCAAGAGACCCAGTACTTC

abundance: .
d_gene: .
j_gene: TRBJ2-2
v_gene: TRBV5-3
CDR3aa: CARSAETRFTGELFF
CDR3nt: TGTGCCAGAAGCGCGGAGACTAGGTTCACCGGGGAGCTGTTTTTT

abundance: .
d_gene: .
j_gene: TRBJ1-1
v_gene: TRBV5-1
CDR3aa: CASSSGSGNTEAFF
CDR3nt: TGCGCCAGCAGCTCAGGGTCGGGGAACACTGAAGCTTTCTTT

abundance: .
d_gene: .
j_gene: TRBJ2-5
v_gene: TRBV10-3
CDR3aa: CAISADQETQYF
CDR3nt: TGTGCCATCAGTGCCGATCAAGAGACCCAGTACTTC

abundance: .
d_gene: .
j_gene: TRBJ2-1
v_gene: TRBV4-1
CDR3aa: CASSQTGIPPNEQFF
CDR3nt: TGCGCCAGCAGCCAAACAGGGATCCCCCCCAATGAGCAGTTCTTC

abundance: .
d_gene: .
j_gene: TRBJ1-4
v_gene: TRBV12-3/TRBV12-4
CDR3aa: CASKPQGNEKLFF
CDR3nt: TGTGCCAGCAAGCCCCAGGGGAATGAAAAACTGTTTTTT

abundance: .
d_gene: .
j_gene: TRBJ1-1
v_gene: TRBV18
CDR3aa: CASSPGRNTEAFF
CDR3nt: TGTGCCAGCTCACCGGGCAGGAACACTGAAGCTTTCTTT

abundance: .
d_gene: .
j_gene: TRBJ1-2
v_gene: TRBV27
CDR3aa: CASSPTTGSWGYTF
CDR3nt: TGTGCCAGCAGCCCGACCACAGGCTCTTGGGGCTACACCTTC

abundance: .
d_gene: TRBD2
j_gene: TRBJ2-1
v_gene: TRBV11-1
CDR3aa: CASSLTSGSPYEQFF
CDR3nt: TGTGCCAGCAGTCTTACTAGCGGGAGTCCCTATGAGCAGTTCTTC

abundance: .
d_gene: TRBD1
j_gene: TRBJ2-7
v_gene: TRBV5-1
CDR3aa: CASSLVLSRAQGVYEQYF
CDR3nt: TGCGCCAGCAGCTTGGTCCTATCCCGGGCACAGGGGGTCTACGAGCAGTACTTC

abundance: .
d_gene: TRBD2
j_gene: TRBJ2-7
v_gene: TRBV5-1
CDR3aa: CASSLREGPYEQYF
CDR3nt: TGCGCCAGCAGCTTGCGGGAGGGTCCCTACGAGCAGTACTTC

abundance: .
d_gene: .
j_gene: TRBJ2-5
v_gene: TRBV7-2
CDR3aa: CASRISVRETQYF
CDR3nt: TGTGCCAGCAGGATTAGCGTACGAGAGACCCAGTACTTC

abundance: few
d_gene: .
j_gene: TRBJ1-2
v_gene: TRBV10-3
CDR3aa: CALGGGNYGYTF
CDR3nt: TGTGCCTTAGGTGGGGGGAACTATGGCTACACCTTC

abundance: .
d_gene: .
j_gene: TRBJ1-5
v_gene: TRBV7-8
CDR3aa: CASSRGGGEAPHQPQHF
CDR3nt: TGTGCCAGCAGCCGAGGCGGGGGTGAGGCCCCCCATCAGCCCCAGCATTTT

abundance: .
d_gene: TRBD1
j_gene: TRBJ1-1
v_gene: TRBV10-3
CDR3aa: CAISPRTGGHTEAFF
CDR3nt: TGTGCCATCAGCCCCCGGACAGGGGGCCACACTGAAGCTTTCTTT

abundance: .
d_gene: .
j_gene: TRBJ1-1
v_gene: TRBV30
CDR3aa: CAWSVSTEAFF
CDR3nt: TGTGCCTGGAGTGTCAGCACTGAAGCTTTCTTT

abundance: .
d_gene: TRBD1
j_gene: TRBJ1-1
v_gene: TRBV5-1
CDR3aa: CASSLGSLTRGQAEAFF
CDR3nt: TGCGCCAGCAGCTTGGGTTCGTTAACAAGGGGGCAGGCTGAAGCTTTCTTT

abundance: .
d_gene: .
j_gene: TRBJ1-2
v_gene: TRBV3-1/TRBV3-2
CDR3aa: CASSQGDVYGYTF
CDR3nt: TGTGCCAGCAGCCAAGGGGACGTCTATGGCTACACCTTC

abundance: .
d_gene: .
j_gene: TRBJ1-1
v_gene: TRBV19
CDR3aa: CASRKGPQNTEAFF
CDR3nt: TGTGCCAGTAGAAAGGGGCCCCAGAACACTGAAGCTTTCTTT

abundance: .
d_gene: TRBD1
j_gene: TRBJ1-2
v_gene: TRBV7-9
CDR3aa: CASSSLTGAYGYTF
CDR3nt: TGTGCCAGCAGCTCTCTGACAGGGGCCTATGGCTACACCTTC

abundance: .
d_gene: .
j_gene: TRBJ2-7
v_gene: TRBV7-8
CDR3aa: CASSGGPNYEQYF
CDR3nt: TGTGCCAGCAGCGGGGGTCCTAATTACGAGCAGTACTTC

abundance: .
d_gene: .
j_gene: TRBJ2-3
v_gene: TRBV5-1
CDR3aa: CASSLEGGRPDTQYF
CDR3nt: TGCGCCAGCAGCTTGGAGGGGGGCCGTCCAGATACGCAGTATTTT

abundance: .
d_gene: .
j_gene: TRBJ1-1
v_gene: TRBV4-2
CDR3aa: CASSQQQGNTEAFF
CDR3nt: TGTGCCAGCAGCCAACAACAGGGGAACACTGAAGCTTTCTTT

abundance: .
d_gene: TRBD2
j_gene: TRBJ2-7
v_gene: TRBV6-5
CDR3aa: CASSYEGGSAYEQYF
CDR3nt: TGTGCCAGCAGTTACGAGGGAGGGTCTGCGTACGAGCAGTACTTC

abundance: .
d_gene: TRBD1
j_gene: TRBJ1-4
v_gene: TRBV19
CDR3aa: CASRLTGANEKLFF
CDR3nt: TGTGCCAGTAGACTGACAGGGGCTAATGAAAAACTGTTTTTT

abundance: .
d_gene: .
j_gene: TRBJ2-2
v_gene: TRBV19
CDR3aa: CASREGQMVTGELFF
CDR3nt: TGTGCCAGTAGGGAGGGGCAAATGGTCACCGGGGAGCTGTTTTTT

abundance: .
d_gene: .
j_gene: TRBJ2-7
v_gene: TRBV7-8
CDR3aa: CASSLELRNYEQYF
CDR3nt: TGTGCCAGCAGCTTAGAATTACGGAACTACGAGCAGTACTTC

abundance: .
d_gene: TRBD1
j_gene: TRBJ1-5
v_gene: TRBV5-3
CDR3aa: CARSERGGTGNQPQHF
CDR3nt: TGTGCCAGAAGCGAAAGAGGGGGCACTGGCAATCAGCCCCAGCATTTT

abundance: once
d_gene: TRBD1
j_gene: TRBJ1-1
v_gene: TRBV10-3
CDR3aa: CAIRTGTGKNTEAFF
CDR3nt: TGTGCCATCAGGACCGGGACAGGGAAGAACACTGAAGCTTTCTTT

abundance: .
d_gene: TRBD1
j_gene: TRBJ2-7
v_gene: TRBV6-5
CDR3aa: CASGQGPFQYF
CDR3nt: TGTGCCAGTGGACAGGGGCCGTTCCAGTACTTC

abundance: .
d_gene: .
j_gene: TRBJ1-5
v_gene: TRBV19
CDR3aa: CASSKQGQNQPQHF
CDR3nt: TGTGCCAGTAGTAAACAGGGACAAAATCAGCCCCAGCATTTT

abundance: .
d_gene: .
j_gene: TRBJ1-2
v_gene: TRBV10-3
CDR3aa: CAISESVSYPNYGYTF
CDR3nt: TGTGCCATCAGTGAGTCGGTCAGCTACCCTAACTATGGCTACACCTTC

abundance: .
d_gene: TRBD2
j_gene: TRBJ2-7
v_gene: TRBV11-3
CDR3aa: CASSPTSGSYEQYF
CDR3nt: TGTGCCAGCAGCCCGACTAGCGGATCCTACGAGCAGTACTTC

abundance: .
d_gene: TRBD1
j_gene: TRBJ2-3
v_gene: TRBV5-1
CDR3aa: CASSPGTGHTDTQYF
CDR3nt: TGCGCCAGCAGCCCCGGGACAGGACATACAGATACGCAGTATTTT

abundance: once
d_gene: .
j_gene: TRBJ2-5
v_gene: TRBV10-3
CDR3aa: CAISESRGMGETQYF
CDR3nt: TGTGCCATCAGTGAGTCGCGAGGGATGGGAGAGACCCAGTACTTC

abundance: .
d_gene: .
j_gene: TRBJ2-1
v_gene: TRBV2
CDR3aa: CASVTILGNEQFF
CDR3nt: TGTGCCAGCGTGACGATACTCGGCAATGAGCAGTTCTTC

abundance: few
d_gene: TRBD2
j_gene: TRBJ2-2
v_gene: TRBV6-2/TRBV6-3
CDR3aa: CASSYGSGSIYGELFF
CDR3nt: TGTGCCAGCAGTTACGGCAGCGGGAGTATTTACGGGGAGCTGTTTTTT

abundance: .
d_gene: .
j_gene: TRBJ2-6
v_gene: TRBV15
CDR3aa: CATSSVRSGANVLTF
CDR3nt: TGTGCCACCAGCAGCGTTCGCTCTGGGGCCAACGTCCTGACTTTC

abundance: .
d_gene: .
j_gene: TRBJ1-5
v_gene: TRBV7-6
CDR3aa: CASSLGFGQPQHF
CDR3nt: TGTGCCAGCAGCTTGGGTTTTGGACAGCCCCAGCATTTT

abundance: .
d_gene: .
j_gene: TRBJ2-2
v_gene: TRBV9
CDR3aa: CASSHGTTGGGELFF
CDR3nt: TGTGCCAGCAGCCACGGGACCACTGGCGGCGGGGAGCTGTTTTTT

abundance: .
d_gene: TRBD2
j_gene: TRBJ2-2
v_gene: TRBV4-1
CDR3aa: CASSQVSGSGGELFF
CDR3nt: TGCGCCAGCAGCCAAGTGAGCGGGAGCGGCGGGGAGCTGTTTTTT

abundance: .
d_gene: .
j_gene: TRBJ1-3
v_gene: TRBV4-1
CDR3aa: CASSLGWLGNTIYF
CDR3nt: TGCGCCAGCAGCCTAGGGTGGTTAGGAAACACCATATATTTT

abundance: .
d_gene: TRBD2
j_gene: TRBJ2-7
v_gene: TRBV7-2
CDR3aa: CASTSGGTYEQYF
CDR3nt: TGTGCCAGCACCTCGGGGGGGACCTACGAGCAGTACTTC